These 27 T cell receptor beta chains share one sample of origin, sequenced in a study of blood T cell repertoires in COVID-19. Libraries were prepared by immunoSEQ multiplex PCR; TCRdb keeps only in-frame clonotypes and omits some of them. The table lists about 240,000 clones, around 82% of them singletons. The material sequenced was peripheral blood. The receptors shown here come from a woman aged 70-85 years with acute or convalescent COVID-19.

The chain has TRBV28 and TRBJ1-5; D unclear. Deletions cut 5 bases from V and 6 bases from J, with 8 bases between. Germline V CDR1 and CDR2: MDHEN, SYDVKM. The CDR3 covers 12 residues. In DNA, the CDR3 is TGTGCCAGCAGTCCCCCATCTCAGCCCCAGCATTTT. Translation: CASSPPSQPQHF.

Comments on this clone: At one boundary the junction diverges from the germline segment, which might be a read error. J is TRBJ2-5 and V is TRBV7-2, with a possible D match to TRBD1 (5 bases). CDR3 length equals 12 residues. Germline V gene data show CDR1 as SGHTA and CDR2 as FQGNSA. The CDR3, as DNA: TGTGCCAGCAGCTTAGATCCAGGGAAAGTGGACTTC. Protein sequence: CASSLDPGKVDF.

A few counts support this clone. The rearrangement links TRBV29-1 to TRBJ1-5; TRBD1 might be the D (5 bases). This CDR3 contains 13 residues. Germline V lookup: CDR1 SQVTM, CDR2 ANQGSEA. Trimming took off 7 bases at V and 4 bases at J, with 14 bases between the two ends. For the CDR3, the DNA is TGCAGCGCTCAGGGTTCTTGGAATCAGCCCCAGCATTTT. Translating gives CSAQGSWNQPQHF.

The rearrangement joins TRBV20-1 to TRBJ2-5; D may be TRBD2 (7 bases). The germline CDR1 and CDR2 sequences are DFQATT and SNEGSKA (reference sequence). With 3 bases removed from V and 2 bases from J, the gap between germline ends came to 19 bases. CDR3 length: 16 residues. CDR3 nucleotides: TGCAGTGCTAGTCGGGTGGCGGGGGCAGGACAAGAGACCCAGTACTTC. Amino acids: CSASRVAGAGQETQYF.

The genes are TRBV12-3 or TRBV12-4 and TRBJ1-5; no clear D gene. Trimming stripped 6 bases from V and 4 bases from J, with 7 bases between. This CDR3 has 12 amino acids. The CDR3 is CASRQENQPQHF. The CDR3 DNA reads TGTGCCAGCAGGCAGGAAAATCAGCCCCAGCATTTT.

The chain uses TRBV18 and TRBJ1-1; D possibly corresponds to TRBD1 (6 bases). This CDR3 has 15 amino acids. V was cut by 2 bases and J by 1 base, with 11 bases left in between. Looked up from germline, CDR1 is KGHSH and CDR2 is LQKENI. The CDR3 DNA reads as TGTGCCAGCTCACCAAACAGGGAGAGGAACACTGAAGCTTTCTTT. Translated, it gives CASSPNRERNTEAFF.

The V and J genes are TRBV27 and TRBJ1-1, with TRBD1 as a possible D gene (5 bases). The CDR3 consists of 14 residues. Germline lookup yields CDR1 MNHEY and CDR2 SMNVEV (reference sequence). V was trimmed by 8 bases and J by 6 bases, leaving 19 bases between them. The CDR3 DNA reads TGTGCCAGCTGTCCTTTCAGGGATAGAGCTGAAGCTTTCTTT. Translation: CASCPFRDRAEAFF.

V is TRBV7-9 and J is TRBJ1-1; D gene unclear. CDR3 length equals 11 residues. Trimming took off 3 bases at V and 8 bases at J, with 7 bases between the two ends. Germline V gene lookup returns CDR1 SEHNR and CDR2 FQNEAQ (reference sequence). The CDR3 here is CASSLLLEAFF. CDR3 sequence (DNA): TGTGCCAGCAGCTTGTTATTGGAAGCTTTCTTT.

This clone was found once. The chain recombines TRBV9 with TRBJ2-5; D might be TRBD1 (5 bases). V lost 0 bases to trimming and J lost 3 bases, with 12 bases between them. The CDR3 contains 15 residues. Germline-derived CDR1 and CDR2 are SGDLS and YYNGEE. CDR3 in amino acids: CASSVGTIKEETQYF. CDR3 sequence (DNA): TGTGCCAGCAGCGTAGGGACAATTAAGGAAGAGACCCAGTACTTC.

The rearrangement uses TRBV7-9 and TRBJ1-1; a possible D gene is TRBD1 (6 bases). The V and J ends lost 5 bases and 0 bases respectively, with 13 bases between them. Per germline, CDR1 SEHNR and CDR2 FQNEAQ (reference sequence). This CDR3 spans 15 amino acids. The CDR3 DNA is TGTGCCAGCAGCAAAACAGGGTCCATGAACACTGAAGCTTTCTTT. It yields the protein CASSKTGSMNTEAFF.

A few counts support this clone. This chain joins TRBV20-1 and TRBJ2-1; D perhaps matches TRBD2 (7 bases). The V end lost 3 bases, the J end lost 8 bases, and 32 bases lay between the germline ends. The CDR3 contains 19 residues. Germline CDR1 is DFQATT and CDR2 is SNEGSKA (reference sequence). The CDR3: CSASGGPRRGAWGMHEQFF. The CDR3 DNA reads TGCAGTGCTAGTGGCGGGCCACGACGGGGGGCGTGGGGAATGCATGAGCAGTTCTTC.

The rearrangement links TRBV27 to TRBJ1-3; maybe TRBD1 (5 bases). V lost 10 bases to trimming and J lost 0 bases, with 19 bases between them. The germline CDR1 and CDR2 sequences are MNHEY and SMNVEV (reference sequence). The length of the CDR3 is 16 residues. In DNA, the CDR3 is TGTGCCATTAAAGACTCTCAGGGCGACTCTGGAAACACCATATATTTT. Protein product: CAIKDSQGDSGNTIYF.

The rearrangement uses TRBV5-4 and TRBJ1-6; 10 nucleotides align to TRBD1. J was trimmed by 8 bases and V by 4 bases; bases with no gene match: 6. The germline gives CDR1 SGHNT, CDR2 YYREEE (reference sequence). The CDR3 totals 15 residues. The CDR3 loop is CASSTGQGFDSPLHF. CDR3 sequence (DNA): TGTGCCAGCAGCACGGGACAGGGGTTTGATTCACCCCTCCACTTT.

The CDR3 DNA reads TGCGCCAGCAGCCGTAACAGGGGAAGTCAGCCCCAGCATTTT. Encoded protein: CASSRNRGSQPQHF. The chain is built from TRBV4-3 and TRBJ1-5; 7 bases match TRBD1. The germline CDR1 and CDR2 sequences are LGHNA and YSLEER. Trimming removed 4 bases from V and 6 bases from J; junction bases left unmatched: 6. This CDR3 region has 14 residues.

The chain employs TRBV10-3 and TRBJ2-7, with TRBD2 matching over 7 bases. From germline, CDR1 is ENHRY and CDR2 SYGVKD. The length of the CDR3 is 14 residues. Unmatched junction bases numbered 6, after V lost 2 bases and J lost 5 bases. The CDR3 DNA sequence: TGTGCCATCAGTGAGGGACTAGAAATACACGAGCAGTACTTC. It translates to CAISEGLEIHEQYF.

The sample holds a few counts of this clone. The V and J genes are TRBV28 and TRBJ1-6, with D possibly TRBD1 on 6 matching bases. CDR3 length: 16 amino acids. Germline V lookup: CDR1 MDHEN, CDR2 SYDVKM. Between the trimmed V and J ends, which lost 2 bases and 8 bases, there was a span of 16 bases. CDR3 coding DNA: TGTGCCAGCAGTTTACAGGGGTTGAGGGTTGATTCACCCCTCCACTTT. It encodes CASSLQGLRVDSPLHF.

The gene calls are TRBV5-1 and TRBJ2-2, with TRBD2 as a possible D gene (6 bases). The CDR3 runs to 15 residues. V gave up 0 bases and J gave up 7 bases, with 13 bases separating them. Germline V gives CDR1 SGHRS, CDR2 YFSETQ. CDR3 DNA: TGCGCCAGCAGCTTGGCCCTGCGGGGCGGCGGGGAGCTGTTTTTT. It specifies CASSLALRGGGELFF.

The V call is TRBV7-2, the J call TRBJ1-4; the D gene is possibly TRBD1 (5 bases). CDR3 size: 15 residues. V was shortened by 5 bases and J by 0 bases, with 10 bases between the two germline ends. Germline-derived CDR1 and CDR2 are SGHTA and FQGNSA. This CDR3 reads CASSRTSATNEKLFF. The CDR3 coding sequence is TGTGCCAGCAGCCGGACATCTGCAACTAATGAAAAACTGTTTTTT.

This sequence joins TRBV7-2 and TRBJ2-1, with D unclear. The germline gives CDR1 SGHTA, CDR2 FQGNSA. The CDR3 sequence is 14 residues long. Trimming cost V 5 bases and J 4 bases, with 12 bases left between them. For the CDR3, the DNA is TGTGCCAGCAGCCCACTCCGGGTTTACAATGAGCAGTTCTTC. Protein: CASSPLRVYNEQFF.

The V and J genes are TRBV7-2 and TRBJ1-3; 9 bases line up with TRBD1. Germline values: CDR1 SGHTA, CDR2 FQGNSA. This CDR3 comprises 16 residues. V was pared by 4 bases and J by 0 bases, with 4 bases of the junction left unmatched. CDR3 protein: CASSSTGGRSGNTIYF. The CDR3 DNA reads TGTGCCAGCAGCTCAACAGGGGGCCGCTCTGGAAACACCATATATTTT.

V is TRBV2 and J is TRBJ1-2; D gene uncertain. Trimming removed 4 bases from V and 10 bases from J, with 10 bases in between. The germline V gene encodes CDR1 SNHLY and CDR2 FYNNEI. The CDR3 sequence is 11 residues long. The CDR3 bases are TGTGCCAGCAGTGCATACTATCCCTACACCTTC. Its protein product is CASSAYYPYTF.

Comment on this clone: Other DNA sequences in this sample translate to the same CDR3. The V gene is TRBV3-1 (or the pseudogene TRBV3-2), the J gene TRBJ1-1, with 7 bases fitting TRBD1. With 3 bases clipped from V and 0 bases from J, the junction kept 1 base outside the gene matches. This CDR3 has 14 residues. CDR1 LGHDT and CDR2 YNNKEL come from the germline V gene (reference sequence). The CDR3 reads CASSQGQMNTEAFF. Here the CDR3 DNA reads TGTGCCAGCAGCCAGGGACAGATGAACACTGAAGCTTTCTTT.

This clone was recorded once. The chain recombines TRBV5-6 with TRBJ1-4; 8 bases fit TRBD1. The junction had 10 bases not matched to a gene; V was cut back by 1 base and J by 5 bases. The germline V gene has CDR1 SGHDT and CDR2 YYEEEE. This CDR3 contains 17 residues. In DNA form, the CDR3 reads TGTGCCAGCAGCTTGCTCCGGGAGCAGGGGGCAAATGAAAAACTGTTTTTT. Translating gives CASSLLREQGANEKLFF.

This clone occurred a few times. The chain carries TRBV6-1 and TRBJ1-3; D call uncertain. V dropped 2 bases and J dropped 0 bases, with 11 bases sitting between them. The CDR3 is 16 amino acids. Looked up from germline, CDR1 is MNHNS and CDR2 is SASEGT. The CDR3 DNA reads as TGTGCCAGCAGTGAATTGTGGGGAGGCTCTGGAAACACCATATATTTT. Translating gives CASSELWGGSGNTIYF.

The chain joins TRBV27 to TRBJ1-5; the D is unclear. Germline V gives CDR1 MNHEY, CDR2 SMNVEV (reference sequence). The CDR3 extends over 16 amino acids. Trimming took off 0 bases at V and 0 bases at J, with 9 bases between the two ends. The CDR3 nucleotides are TGTGCCAGCAGTTTATCGAGGGCACCTAGCAATCAGCCCCAGCATTTT. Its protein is CASSLSRAPSNQPQHF.

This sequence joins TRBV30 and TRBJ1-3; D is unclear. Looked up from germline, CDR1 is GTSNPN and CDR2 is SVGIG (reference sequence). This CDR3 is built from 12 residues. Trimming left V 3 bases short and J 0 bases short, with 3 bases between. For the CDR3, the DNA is TGTGCCTGGAGGAGCTCTGGAAACACCATATATTTT. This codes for CAWRSSGNTIYF.

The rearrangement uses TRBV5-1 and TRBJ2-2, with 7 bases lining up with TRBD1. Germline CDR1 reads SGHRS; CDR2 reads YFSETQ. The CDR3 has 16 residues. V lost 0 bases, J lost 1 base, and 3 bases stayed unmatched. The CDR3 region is CASSLEGQRNTGELFF. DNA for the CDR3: TGCGCCAGCAGCTTGGAGGGACAGAGGAACACCGGGGAGCTGTTTTTT.